The 17 T cell receptor beta chains presented below share a single source sample, sequenced in a study of cytomegalovirus exposure and HLA in healthy donors. The PCR employed 60 Vbeta primers together with 13 Jbeta primers. The assay was immunoSEQ multiplex PCR, and TCRdb's table has in-frame clones only and misses some. The sample consists of some 200,000 clones, around 85% of them appearing once. The source material was PBMCs. The source of these receptors is a man aged 50 to 60 in good health and CMV-seronegative.

This clone was seen just once. The rearrangement joins TRBV30 to TRBJ1-5, with D maybe TRBD1 (6 bases). In germline, CDR1 is GTSNPN, CDR2 SVGIG (reference sequence). V was shortened by 2 bases and J by 2 bases, with 10 bases between the two germline ends. The CDR3 totals 14 residues. This CDR3 is CAWSSGVRNQPQHF. The CDR3 DNA is TGTGCCTGGAGTTCAGGGGTTCGCAATCAGCCCCAGCATTTT.

V and J are TRBV7-3 and TRBJ1-2; 7 nucleotides match TRBD1. CDR3 length: 13 amino acids. Germline V gene data show CDR1 as SGHTA and CDR2 as FQGTGA. V shed 3 bases and J 5 bases; nucleotides not matched to a gene: 3. CDR3 sequence reads: CASSLPGGYGYTF. CDR3 DNA sequence: TGTGCCAGCAGCTTGCCAGGGGGGTATGGCTACACCTTC.

The rearrangement links TRBV27 to TRBJ1-5, with D perhaps matching TRBD1 (6 bases). Trimming left V 7 bases short and J 4 bases short, with 17 bases between. This CDR3 has 15 amino acids. Germline-derived CDR1 and CDR2 are MNHEY and SMNVEV (reference sequence). The CDR3 coding sequence is TGTGCCAGCAAAAAAGGCAGGGGCACGAATCAGCCCCAGCATTTT. It yields the protein CASKKGRGTNQPQHF.

The chain carries TRBV4-3 and TRBJ1-6; 8 bases map to TRBD1. From germline, CDR1 is LGHNA and CDR2 YSLEER. This CDR3 contains 15 residues. V gave up 0 bases and J gave up 10 bases; unmatched junction bases: 5. This CDR3 reads CASSQEAGTGSPLHF. The DNA of the CDR3 is TGCGCCAGCAGCCAAGAAGCAGGGACAGGATCACCCCTCCACTTT.

The rearrangement uses TRBV5-1 and TRBJ1-2; TRBD1 agrees at 8 bases. Losses at the gene ends were 0 bases for V and 14 bases for J; bases not matched to a gene: 6. The length of the CDR3 is 12 residues. Germline V gene sequence: CDR1 SGHRS, CDR2 YFSETQ. The CDR3 DNA reads TGCGCCAGCAGCTTGGACCAGGGGGCGAATACCTTC. Protein: CASSLDQGANTF.

CDR3 residues: CATSLSGGEETQYF. The CDR3 region has the DNA TGTGCCACCTCACTCAGCGGGGGGGAAGAGACCCAGTACTTC. This rearrangement joins TRBV15 to TRBJ2-5; TRBD2 agrees at 10 bases. Trimming at V came to 8 bases and at J to 3 bases, leaving 6 bases not matched to a gene. In germline, CDR1 is LNHNV, CDR2 YYDKDF (reference sequence). The CDR3 length is 14 residues.

This clone was seen a handful of times. The genes are TRBV5-4 and TRBJ1-6; TRBD1 is a possible D gene (5 bases). Trimming stripped 4 bases from V and 10 bases from J, with 18 bases between. Germline V gene sequence: CDR1 SGHNT, CDR2 YYREEE (reference sequence). The CDR3 is 15 amino acids. The CDR3 nucleotides are TGTGCCAGCAGCCCTCACCGGCAGGGTGGATCACCCCTCCACTTT. Translating it yields CASSPHRQGGSPLHF.

This clone was picked up a small number of times. The chain is built from TRBV30 and TRBJ2-3, with 11 bases aligning to TRBD2. The CDR3 is made up of 15 amino acids. Germline V gene sequence: CDR1 GTSNPN, CDR2 SVGIG (reference sequence). J lost 2 bases, V lost 2 bases, and 3 bases had no gene match. The CDR3 DNA reads TGTGCCTGGAGTCCTAGCGGGGGGCTCACAGATACGCAGTATTTT. As protein: CAWSPSGGLTDTQYF. Complete variable domain (other parts from reference TRBV30 and TRBJ2-3): SQTIHQWPATLVQPVGSPLSLECTVEGTSNPNLYWYRQAAGRGLQLLFYSVGIGQISSEVPQNLSASRPQDRQFILSSKKLLLSDSGFYLCAWSPSGGLTDTQYFGPGTRLTVL.

The sample holds a few counts of this clone. J is TRBJ1-6 and V is TRBV15; the D is unclear. Trimming pared 7 bases from V and 8 bases from J, leaving 12 bases between. This CDR3 is built from 13 residues. CDR1 is LNHNV and CDR2 is YYDKDF in the germline V gene (reference sequence). For the CDR3, the DNA is TGTGCCACCAATACGGGAAGGGATTCACCCCTCCACTTT. Its protein product is CATNTGRDSPLHF.

The chain employs TRBV18 and TRBJ2-1; 11 bases line up with TRBD1. Germline V gene data show CDR1 as KGHSH and CDR2 as LQKENI. V trimming: 6 bases; J trimming: 6 bases; junction bases outside the gene matches: 7. This CDR3 has 15 amino acids. The CDR3 spells CASSSTGTGGNEQFF. CDR3 DNA sequence: TGTGCCAGCTCGTCAACCGGGACAGGGGGCAATGAGCAGTTCTTC.

The gene calls are TRBV7-2 and TRBJ1-2, with 11 bases matching TRBD1. This CDR3 spans 17 amino acids. V lost 1 base, J lost 5 bases, and 9 bases stayed unmatched. Germline V gives CDR1 SGHTA, CDR2 FQGNSA. This CDR3 is CASSLDRTGGFLYGYTF. In nucleotides, the CDR3 is TGTGCCAGCAGCTTAGACAGGACAGGGGGCTTTTTGTATGGCTACACCTTC.

A word on this clone: Other DNA sequences in this sample translate to the same CDR3. The rearrangement links TRBV29-1 to TRBJ2-7; D perhaps matches TRBD1 (5 bases). Per the germline V gene, CDR1 is SQVTM and CDR2 is ANQGSEA. Trimming removed 3 bases at V and 2 bases at J, with 14 bases between. This CDR3 is built from 14 residues. CDR3 sequence reads: CSVEDNRNTYEQYF. CDR3 nucleotide sequence: TGCAGCGTTGAGGATAACAGGAACACCTACGAGCAGTACTTC.

The chain is built from TRBV19 and TRBJ1-3; 9 bases map to TRBD1. The germline V gene encodes CDR1 LNHDA and CDR2 SQIVND (reference sequence). The CDR3 runs 16 residues. With 10 bases clipped from V and 0 bases from J, the junction kept 10 bases outside the gene matches. The CDR3 loop reads CATDRGSFFSGNTIYF. CDR3 sequence (DNA): TGTGCCACCGACAGGGGGTCCTTTTTCTCTGGAAACACCATATATTTT.

The chain uses TRBV9 and TRBJ1-2; possible D gene TRBD1, 6 bases. This CDR3 spans 13 amino acids. CDR1 and CDR2 (germline): SGDLS, YYNGEE. Deletions cut 0 bases from V and 8 bases from J, with 11 bases between. The chain's CDR3 is CASSVEGGSGYTF. CDR3 sequence (DNA): TGTGCCAGCAGCGTAGAGGGGGGGAGCGGCTACACCTTC.

For the CDR3, the DNA is TGCAGCGCCCTAAGACAGGGTCTCACTGAAGCTTTCTTT. It is translated as CSALRQGLTEAFF. V usage is TRBV29-1 and J usage is TRBJ1-1; 7 nucleotides agree with TRBD1. Germline CDR1 and CDR2: SQVTM and ANQGSEA. The junction had 9 bases not matched to a gene; V was cut back by 7 bases and J by 4 bases. The CDR3 has 13 residues.

Remarks on this clone: The same CDR3 is also encoded by other DNA sequences in this sample. This sequence joins TRBV9 and TRBJ2-1; 8 bases are a match to TRBD2. CDR3 length equals 15 residues. V trimming: 3 bases; J trimming: 0 bases; junction bases outside the gene matches: 2. The germline CDR1 and CDR2 sequences are SGDLS and YYNGEE. CDR3 protein: CASSAGGLSYNEQFF. CDR3 DNA sequence: TGTGCCAGCAGCGCGGGGGGGCTCTCCTACAATGAGCAGTTCTTC.

A single count supports this clone. One junction end does not reproduce the germline sequence, and a read error may be involved. The V call is TRBV18, the J call TRBJ1-5; 7 nucleotides align to TRBD1. This CDR3 spans 14 amino acids. Germline assignment: CDR1 KGHSH and CDR2 LQKENI. CDR3: CASSPQGSNQPQHF. CDR3 nucleotide sequence: TGTGCCAGCTCCCCACAGGGGTCTAATCAGCCCCAGCATTTT.